This T cell receptor (beta chain) was profiled in a study of response to subunit inactivated influenza vaccine (dated by TCRdb to 2017 to 2018). Regarding the complete study: The study used deep quantitative T cell receptor repertoire profiling to track responses to a trivalent subunit inactivated influenza vaccine.

To prepare the library, RT-PCR was applied. Sequenced on an Illumina HiSeq 2500. TCRdb cleaned the public reads at Q25 with fastp, built clones with MiXCR and kept in-frame beta chains. Each record represents a unique CDR3 protein, reported with the most common genes and DNA among its rows. This sample lists approximately 200,000 distinct CDR3 sequences; around an eighth were detected once. Together, the top ten hold under 30% of the sample. About this clonotype itself: There is no known antigen for this receptor. Base-call qualities are not available, and no considerably larger clone is one nucleotide away.

Results the study describes overall, beyond this receptor: It was suggested by the authors that each seasonal influenza vaccination may recruit only a limited number of new T cells.

Sequenced material: CD8+ T cells sorted from PBMCs, taken approximately 5 days after vaccination. The receptor was isolated from a man aged 50 to 60 who received an inactivated influenza vaccine. Donor details come from another sample of the same person, matched by shared clones.

CDR3 loop: CASSFLLAGEETQYF. The DNA reads TGTGCCAGCAGCTTTTTGCTAGCGGGAGAAGAGACCCAGTACTTC. This chain is built from TRBV7-9 and TRBJ2-5; 10 central nucleotides agree with TRBD2. According to the germline V gene (reference sequence), CDR1 reads SEHNR and CDR2 reads FQNEAQ. Measured from the cysteine to the phenylalanine, the CDR3 is 15 residues long. Here the CDR3 DNA is all that survives: 45 bases in frame from base 1. V trim: 3 bases; J trim: 3 bases; unmatched bases: 4. Here the CDR3 is joined to the reference TRBV7-9 and TRBJ2-5 genes, and the full variable domain is: DTGVSQNPRHKITKRGQNVTFRCDPISEHNRLYWYRQTLGQGPEFLTYFQNEAQLEKSRLLSDRFSAERPKGSFSTLEIQRTEQGDSAMYLCASSFLLAGEETQYFGPGTRLLVL.